This T cell receptor (beta chain) was sequenced during a study of T cell responses to AZD1222 COVID-19 vaccine. Repertoires were generated with immunoSEQ multiplex PCR, while TCRdb's copy carries only in-frame clones and drops some. The table includes approximately 64,000 clones, around 83% detected once. This clonotype was sampled from an adult in good health. The input for sequencing was peripheral blood, taken on day 0 of AZD1222 vaccination.

CDR3 amino acids: CASSQDLLGTGRLWGNTIYF. The DNA of the CDR3 is TGTGCCAGCAGCCAAGATCTTCTCGGGACAGGGCGTCTCTGGGGAAACACCATATATTTT. V usage is TRBV4-2 and J usage is TRBJ1-3; 9 bases are shared with TRBD1. The germline gives CDR1 LGHNA, CDR2 YNFKEQ. The CDR3 contains 20 residues. V gave up 0 bases and J gave up 4 bases; unmatched junction bases: 16.